This T cell receptor (beta chain) was observed in a study of T cells after yellow fever vaccination. Notes on the study in general: Only a small proportion of the clonotypes turned up in both the CD4 and the CD8 compartments, likely arising from convergent recombination.

As for this clonotype: Its cognate antigen is unknown.

Production of TCR cDNA was by 5'RACE template switching, which also added a universal primer site and UMIs. A single record per CDR3 protein comes from TCRdb applying MiXCR to the 5' RACE reads. The table includes some 99,000 distinct CDR3 sequences, approximately 6.3% detected once. Trimming pared 4 bases from V and 6 bases from J, leaving 6 bases between. This CDR3 is built from 12 residues. From germline, CDR1 is SGHTA and CDR2 FQGTGA. The chain is built from TRBV7-3 and TRBJ2-2; D unresolved. The receptor was isolated from a man younger than 35 who received the YFV17D yellow fever vaccine. Here the sequenced sample was CD8+ T cells sorted from PBMCs, taken 10 days after the yellow fever booster vaccination. CDR3 sequence (DNA): TGTGCCAGCAGCTCCTGGGCCGGGGAGCTGTTTTTT. This translates into CASSSWAGELFF.